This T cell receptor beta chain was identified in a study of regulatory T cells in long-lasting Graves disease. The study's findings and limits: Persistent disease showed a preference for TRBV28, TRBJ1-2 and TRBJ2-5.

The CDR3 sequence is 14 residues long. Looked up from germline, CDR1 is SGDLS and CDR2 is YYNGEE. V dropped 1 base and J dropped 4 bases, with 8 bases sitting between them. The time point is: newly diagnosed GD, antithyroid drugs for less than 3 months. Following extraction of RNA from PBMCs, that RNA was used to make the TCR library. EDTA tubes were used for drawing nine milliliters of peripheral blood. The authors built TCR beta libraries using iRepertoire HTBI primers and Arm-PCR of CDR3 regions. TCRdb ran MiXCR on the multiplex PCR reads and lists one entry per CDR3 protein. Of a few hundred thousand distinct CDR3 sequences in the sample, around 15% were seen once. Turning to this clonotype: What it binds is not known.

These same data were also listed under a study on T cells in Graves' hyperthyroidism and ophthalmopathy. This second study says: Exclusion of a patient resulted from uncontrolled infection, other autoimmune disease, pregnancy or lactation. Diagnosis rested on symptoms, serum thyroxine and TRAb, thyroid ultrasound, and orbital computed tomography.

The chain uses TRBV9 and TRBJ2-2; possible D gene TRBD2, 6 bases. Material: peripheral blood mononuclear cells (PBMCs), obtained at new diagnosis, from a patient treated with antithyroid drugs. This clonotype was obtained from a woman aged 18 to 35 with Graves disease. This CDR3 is CASSVLATTGELFF. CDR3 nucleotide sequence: TGTGCCAGCAGCGTACTAGCGACCACCGGGGAGCTGTTTTTT.